These 29 T cell receptor beta chains originate from one sample sequenced in a study of blood T cell repertoires in COVID-19 (TCRdb year 2020). The method behind the library was the immunoSEQ multiplex PCR assay. TCRdb provides this immuneACCESS table in a form limited to in-frame rearrangements. Some clones are lacking; in checked studies, under half of them reflect an unresolved V gene, and why the rest are absent is not known. The table for this sample lists over 600,000 clones; 80% to 90% of them were counted only once. Together, the top ten hold 0.2% to 0.3% of the sample. Material: peripheral blood. These receptors came from a woman between 18 and 29 years old with acute or convalescent COVID-19.

The chain combines TRBV19 with TRBJ1-1, with TRBD1 matching over 10 bases. Germline V CDR1 and CDR2: LNHDA, SQIVND (reference sequence). This CDR3 contains 17 residues. Losses at the gene ends were 6 bases for V and 4 bases for J; bases not matched to a gene: 14. The CDR3 protein is CASRPGTGASPGTEAFF. Here the CDR3 DNA reads TGTGCCAGTAGACCCGGGACAGGGGCATCCCCGGGCACTGAAGCTTTCTTT.

The chain combines TRBV7-9 with TRBJ1-2, with D unclear. The CDR3 consists of 15 residues. V was cut by 0 bases and J by 4 bases, with 12 bases left in between. The germline CDR1 and CDR2 sequences are SEHNR and FQNEAQ (reference sequence). CDR3 sequence reads: CASSLASLGIYGYTF. DNA of the CDR3: TGTGCCAGCAGCTTAGCCTCTCTCGGTATCTATGGCTACACCTTC.

J is TRBJ2-2 and V is TRBV30, with 10 bases matching TRBD2. V trimming: 5 bases; J trimming: 8 bases; junction bases outside the gene matches: 5. Germline V gene data show CDR1 as GTSNPN and CDR2 as SVGIG (reference sequence). The CDR3 consists of 13 residues. CDR3 protein: CAWDPGLAGELFF. In DNA form, the CDR3 reads TGTGCCTGGGATCCGGGACTAGCGGGGGAGCTGTTTTTT.

This clone has just one count. V gene TRBV5-1 combines with J gene TRBJ1-2; possibly TRBD1 for D (5 bases). The V gene's germline CDR1 is SGHRS and CDR2 YFSETQ. With 0 bases removed from V and 6 bases from J, the gap between germline ends came to 12 bases. The CDR3 spans 14 residues. The CDR3 here is CASSLEGARDGYTF. The DNA of the CDR3 is TGCGCCAGCAGCTTGGAAGGGGCTAGGGATGGCTACACCTTC.

This chain uses TRBV4-1 with TRBJ2-5; 10 bases agree with TRBD2. After removal of 1 base from V and 5 bases from J, the junction contained 7 bases not matched to a gene. The CDR3 consists of 16 residues. Per the germline V gene, CDR1 is MGHRA and CDR2 is YSYEKL. CDR3 sequence (DNA): TGCGCCAGCAGCCAAGGAGCGGGGGGGCCTTGGGAGACCCAGTACTTC. Amino acids: CASSQGAGGPWETQYF.

The genes are TRBV6-1 and TRBJ1-3; 7 positions match TRBD1. Germline V gene sequence: CDR1 MNHNS, CDR2 SASEGT. Trimming removed 1 base from V and 3 bases from J; junction bases left unmatched: 12. The length of the CDR3 is 18 residues. DNA of the CDR3: TGTGCCAGCAGTGAAGGTACTTGGAGGGGGCGAGATGGAAACACCATATATTTT. Its translation is CASSEGTWRGRDGNTIYF.

This clone was seen only once. The chain joins TRBV4-1 to TRBJ2-7; 9 bases line up with TRBD2. Trimming cost V 4 bases and J 2 bases; bases outside gene matches: 9. This CDR3 is built from 16 residues. Germline CDR1 MGHRA, CDR2 YSYEKL. CDR3 in DNA: TGCGCCAGCAGCCCTGGGCGGGGGGGCCTTACCTACGAGCAGTACTTC. Its protein product is CASSPGRGGLTYEQYF.

For the CDR3, the DNA is TGTGCCAGCAGCCTAACCCCCGGGGAGCTGTTTTTT. Encoded protein: CASSLTPGELFF. The chain joins TRBV25-1 to TRBJ2-2; D gene ambiguous. The germline CDR1 and CDR2 sequences are MGHDK and SYGVNS. CDR3 length: 12 amino acids. V dropped 6 bases and J dropped 6 bases, with 8 bases sitting between them.

This chain joins TRBV6-1 and TRBJ2-5; tentatively, D is TRBD2 (5 bases). The CDR3 loop spans 13 amino acids. Germline V gene sequence: CDR1 MNHNS, CDR2 SASEGT. V shed 3 bases and J shed 4 bases, with 9 bases lying between them. Here the CDR3 DNA reads TGTGCCAGCAGTGATGGCGGGCCAGAGACCCAGTACTTC. Translation: CASSDGGPETQYF.

The V call is TRBV5-1, the J call TRBJ2-7; 10 bases map to TRBD1. The CDR3 runs 16 residues. The germline gives CDR1 SGHRS, CDR2 YFSETQ. Trimming at V came to 0 bases and at J to 4 bases, leaving 7 bases not matched to a gene. CDR3 in amino acids: CASSLAAGQGIYEQYF. Written as DNA, the CDR3 is TGCGCCAGCAGCTTGGCGGCGGGACAGGGGATTTACGAGCAGTACTTC.

This chain uses TRBV7-9 with TRBJ1-6; 9 nucleotides match TRBD1. The J segment lost 7 bases and the V segment lost 4 bases, leaving 2 bases of the junction unmatched. Per the germline V gene, CDR1 is SEHNR and CDR2 is FQNEAQ (reference sequence). The CDR3 runs 14 residues. The CDR3 DNA reads TGTGCCAGCAGCTACGGGACAGGGAATTCACCCCTCCACTTT. This gives the protein CASSYGTGNSPLHF.

The V and J genes are TRBV6-2 or TRBV6-3 and TRBJ2-7; D is ambiguous. The germline gives CDR1 MNHEY, CDR2 SVGEGT. The CDR3 contains 13 residues. V was pared by 2 bases and J by 5 bases, with 10 bases between. Here the CDR3 reads CASSYSRLDEQYF. The DNA for the CDR3 is TGTGCCAGCAGTTACAGCCGTTTGGACGAGCAGTACTTC.

The rearrangement uses TRBV7-8 and TRBJ1-3; tentatively, D is TRBD1 (6 bases). This CDR3 is built from 16 residues. V was trimmed by 1 base and J by 0 bases, leaving 10 bases between them. Looked up from germline, CDR1 is SGHVS and CDR2 is FQNEAQ. This CDR3 is CASSLGTAYSGNTIYF. In DNA form, the CDR3 reads TGTGCCAGCAGCTTAGGGACAGCCTACTCTGGAAACACCATATATTTT.

The chain combines TRBV28 with TRBJ2-7; possibly TRBD1 for D (6 bases). Trimming stripped 8 bases from V and 2 bases from J, with 16 bases between. The CDR3 is 14 residues long. From germline, CDR1 is MDHEN and CDR2 SYDVKM. The CDR3 here is CASRVGAIAYEQYF. The DNA for the CDR3 is TGTGCCAGCCGGGTGGGGGCAATCGCCTACGAGCAGTACTTC.

This chain links TRBV10-1 with TRBJ1-4, with D unresolved. The CDR3 is 12 residues long. Germline CDR1 is WNHNN and CDR2 is SYGVQD (reference sequence). V gave up 7 bases and J gave up 6 bases, with 9 bases separating them. CDR3 sequence (DNA): TGCGCCAGCATTCATCGGGATGAAAAACTGTTTTTT. Translating gives CASIHRDEKLFF.

This clone was seen more than once but under ten times. V is TRBV11-2 and J is TRBJ2-2; a weak D match, TRBD2 (6 bases). This CDR3 comprises 17 residues. Per the germline V gene, CDR1 is SGHAT and CDR2 is FQNNGV. Trimming took 0 bases from V and 8 from J, leaving 19 bases between them. CDR3 DNA sequence: TGTGCCAGCAGCTTAGATTGGGACGCGGGACCCTCAGGGGAGCTGTTTTTT. As protein: CASSLDWDAGPSGELFF.

V usage is TRBV9 and J usage is TRBJ1-6, with 10 bases aligning to TRBD1. V shed 3 bases, J shed 7 bases, and the junction held 4 bases outside the gene matches. The CDR3 runs 15 residues. Germline CDR1 SGDLS, CDR2 YYNGEE. CDR3 DNA: TGTGCCAGCAGCGAGAGGGGACAGGGGAATTCACCCCTCCACTTT. This codes for CASSERGQGNSPLHF.

V is TRBV21-1 and J is TRBJ1-5; the listed D gene, TRBD1, was not tested against the DNA. TRBV21-1 is designated a pseudogene. The CDR3 extends over 20 amino acids. This CDR3 is CASSIRSRDRVGMDSQPQHF. The CDR3 DNA reads as TGTGCCAGCAGCATTCGGTCCCGGGACAGGGTCGGGATGGATTCTCAGCCCCAGCATTTT.

This clone appeared a single time. This chain uses TRBV9 with TRBJ2-1; D is perhaps TRBD2 (5 bases). The CDR3 has 14 residues. V was trimmed by 1 base and J by 3 bases, leaving 8 bases between them. The germline V gene encodes CDR1 SGDLS and CDR2 YYNGEE. The CDR3 loop reads CASSVTSFYNEQFF. The CDR3 DNA follows: TGTGCCAGCAGCGTAACTAGTTTCTACAATGAGCAGTTCTTC.

J is TRBJ1-2 and V is TRBV6-5; no definite D call. V dropped 0 bases and J dropped 7 bases, with 9 bases sitting between them. The CDR3 has 13 amino acids. Germline CDR1 reads MNHEY; CDR2 reads SVGAGI. CDR3 in amino acids: CASSYSRGSGYTF. The CDR3 DNA is TGTGCCAGCAGTTACTCGCGGGGTAGTGGCTACACCTTC.

This clone came up a few times. The CDR3 region is CASSIDPGITPQHF. The CDR3 DNA sequence: TGTGCCAGTAGTATAGACCCCGGGATAACACCCCAGCATTTT. This sequence joins TRBV19 and TRBJ1-5; D is ambiguous. Trimming pared 0 bases from V and 10 bases from J, leaving 13 bases between. The CDR3 covers 14 residues. The germline V gene has CDR1 LNHDA and CDR2 SQIVND (reference sequence). The full variable domain, completed using reference TRBV19 and TRBJ1-5, is DGGITQSPKYLFRKEGQNVTLSCEQNLNHDAMYWYRQDPGQGLRLIYYSQIVNDFQKGDIAEGYSVSREKKESFPLTVTSAQKNPTAFYLCASSIDPGITPQHFGDGTRLSIL.

This clone was picked up a small number of times. The chain combines TRBV3-1 (or the pseudogene TRBV3-2) with TRBJ2-1, with 13 bases that match TRBD2. The CDR3 covers 18 residues. Germline assignment: CDR1 LGHDT and CDR2 YNNKEL (reference sequence). Trimming cost V 10 bases and J 3 bases; bases outside gene matches: 15. CDR3 DNA: TGTGCCATCCGCCAGCGAACTAGCGGGGGGGGGAACTACAATGAGCAGTTCTTC. Residues: CAIRQRTSGGGNYNEQFF.

V usage is TRBV4-2 and J usage is TRBJ1-1, with TRBD1 as a possible D gene (5 bases). The CDR3 totals 15 residues. CDR1 and CDR2 (germline): LGHNA, YNFKEQ. V shed 0 bases and J shed 4 bases, with 12 bases lying between them. The CDR3 nucleotides read TGTGCCAGCAGCCAAGATCCAGGGATTGCCACTGAAGCTTTCTTT. This sequence encodes CASSQDPGIATEAFF.

The rearrangement links TRBV5-1 to TRBJ2-3; D call uncertain. Deletions cut 4 bases from V and 4 bases from J, with 13 bases between. The CDR3 length is 14 residues. From germline, CDR1 is SGHRS and CDR2 YFSETQ. Here the CDR3 reads CASSDDFLSDTQYF. CDR3 nucleotide sequence: TGCGCCAGCAGCGACGACTTCCTATCAGATACGCAGTATTTT.

This rearrangement joins TRBV4-1 to TRBJ2-1, with 7 bases that match TRBD2. The junction had 13 bases not matched to a gene; V was cut back by 3 bases and J by 5 bases. Germline CDR1 reads MGHRA; CDR2 reads YSYEKL. The CDR3 is 17 amino acids. The CDR3 loop reads CASSHIQRDLPNNEQFF. The CDR3 DNA is TGCGCCAGCAGCCATATTCAGCGGGACCTACCGAACAATGAGCAGTTCTTC.

This chain uses TRBV6-7 with TRBJ1-2, with a tentative D call TRBD1 (6 bases). TRBV6-7 is assigned to the ORF class and has an uncertain function. The CDR3 is 13 amino acids. V lost 7 bases and J lost 4, with 13 bases in between. CDR3: CASTPSDSYGYTF. The CDR3 region has the DNA TGTGCCAGCACCCCTTCGGACAGCTATGGCTACACCTTC.

The V and J genes are TRBV13 and TRBJ1-1; possibly TRBD1 for D (6 bases). The CDR3 runs to 12 residues. Germline V gives CDR1 PRHDT, CDR2 FYEKMQ (reference sequence). V was pared by 5 bases and J by 11 bases, with 15 bases between. The CDR3 DNA reads as TGTGCCAGCAGCCCAGAAACAGGGATGGCTTTCTTT. Its protein product is CASSPETGMAFF. Using reference TRBV13 and TRBJ1-1 for the parts outside the CDR3, the full variable domain is AAGVIQSPRHLIKEKRETATLKCYPIPRHDTVYWYQQGPGQDPQFLISFYEKMQSDKGSIPDRFSAQQFSDYHSELNMSSLELGDSALYFCASSPETGMAFFGQGTRLTVV.

The V gene is TRBV4-3, the J gene TRBJ1-1; 7 bases line up with TRBD1. V lost 0 bases to trimming and J lost 2 bases; unmatched junction nucleotides: 6. From germline, CDR1 is LGHNA and CDR2 YSLEER. The CDR3 is 16 amino acids. The CDR3 spells CASSQEVGTVNTEAFF. In DNA, the CDR3 is TGCGCCAGCAGCCAAGAAGTAGGGACAGTCAACACTGAAGCTTTCTTT.

The chain carries TRBV5-1 and TRBJ1-4; 9 bases agree with TRBD1. CDR1 SGHRS and CDR2 YFSETQ come from the germline V gene. V dropped 5 bases and J dropped 3; count of bases not matched to a gene: 8. CDR3 size: 16 residues. CDR3 in DNA: TGCGCCAGCAGTCGGGACAGGGCTGGGGCTAATGAAAAACTGTTTTTT. Its protein product is CASSRDRAGANEKLFF.